This T cell receptor beta chain was retrieved from a study of blood T cell repertoires in COVID-19. Here immunoSEQ multiplex PCR was the method, and the copy in TCRdb shows in-frame clones only, minus some. The repertoire holds approximately 180,000 clones, with 80% to 90% as singletons. Germline V CDR1 and CDR2: MGHRA, YSYEKL. V was clipped by 3 bases and J by 0 bases, with 17 bases between them. The CDR3 is made up of 17 amino acids. This TCR was recovered from a man over 45 who had recovered from COVID-19. Sequences were obtained from PBMCs or T cells enriched from blood (not recorded which). This sequence joins TRBV4-1 and TRBJ1-1, with D possibly matching TRBD1 (6 bases). CDR3 DNA sequence: TGCGCCAGCAGCCAGGGGACACTAGGACACTTGAACACTGAAGCTTTCTTT. The encoded protein is CASSQGTLGHLNTEAFF.